The 11 T cell receptor beta chains below come from one sample, sequenced in a study of sequential checkpoint blockade in melanoma. Profiling relied on immunoSEQ multiplex PCR, and the TCRdb table lists in-frame clones only, not all of them. This table holds about 37,000 clones, 32% found once. Described treatment: randomized to nivolumab then ipilimumab (arm A) or the reverse (arm B). The sample consisted of tumor tissue (inferred from file names), taken from a patient given nivolumab and ipilimumab in sequence. Source of these receptors: a human donor with melanoma.

V and J are TRBV14 and TRBJ2-5; D might be TRBD1 (5 bases). The V end was cut by 2 bases, the J end by 7 bases, with 11 bases between. The CDR3 consists of 13 residues. CDR1 SGHDN and CDR2 FVKESK come from the germline V gene. The CDR3 DNA is TGTGCCAGCAGCCAACGGACATCGGGGACCCAGTACTTC. This encodes CASSQRTSGTQYF. The whole variable domain, filled in from reference TRBV14 and TRBJ2-5, reads EAGVTQFPSHSVIEKGQTVTLRCDPISGHDNLYWYRRVMGKEIKFLLHFVKESKQDESGMPNNRFLAERTGGTYSTLKVQPAELEDSGVYFCASSQRTSGTQYFGPGTRLLVL.

The sample holds many counts of this clone. The V call is TRBV7-5, the J call TRBJ1-2. TRBV7-5 is reported as a pseudogene. The CDR3 is made up of 14 amino acids. The CDR3 region has the DNA TGTGCCAGCAGCTTCATGGAAGGTGGCTATGGCTACACCTTC. It specifies CASSFMEGGYGYTF.

This clone was seen a single time. The CDR3 spells CASSLGTLLNTEAFF. The DNA for the CDR3 is TGCGCCAGCAGCTTGGGGACACTTTTGAACACTGAAGCTTTCTTT. The chain couples TRBV5-1 to TRBJ1-1; maybe TRBD1 (5 bases). Germline assignment: CDR1 SGHRS and CDR2 YFSETQ. This CDR3 has 15 residues. Trimming left V 0 bases short and J 0 bases short, with 9 bases between.

The chain has TRBV29-1 and TRBJ2-7, with TRBD1 identical over 7 bases. The V gene's germline CDR1 is SQVTM and CDR2 ANQGSEA. Germline trimming cut 6 bases from V and 0 bases from J; bases unmatched to any gene: 8. There are 14 residues in the CDR3. The CDR3 nucleotides are TGCAGCGTCGCCCGGGACAGTAGCTCCTACGAGCAGTACTTC. As protein: CSVARDSSSYEQYF.

This clone was seen only a few times. The chain recombines TRBV15 with TRBJ1-4; possibly TRBD1 for D (6 bases). The germline V gene encodes CDR1 LNHNV and CDR2 YYDKDF (reference sequence). This CDR3 is built from 16 residues. V gave up 3 bases and J gave up 0 bases, with 11 bases separating them. DNA for the CDR3: TGTGCCACCAGCAGGAATGACAGGTCAACTAATGAAAAACTGTTTTTT. Protein sequence: CATSRNDRSTNEKLFF.

The gene calls are TRBV15 and TRBJ2-5, with 12 bases matching TRBD1. Germline V gene sequence: CDR1 LNHNV, CDR2 YYDKDF (reference sequence). The CDR3 is made up of 15 amino acids. With 6 bases clipped from V and 4 bases from J, the junction kept 6 bases outside the gene matches. The CDR3 bases are TGTGCCACCAGTCCGGGACAGGGGGCAGGAGAGACCCAGTACTTC. This gives the protein CATSPGQGAGETQYF.

J is TRBJ1-2 and V is TRBV25-1, with TRBD1 as a possible D gene (5 bases). The V gene's germline CDR1 is MGHDK and CDR2 SYGVNS. The CDR3 sequence is 13 residues long. Trimming stripped 2 bases from V and 3 bases from J, with 7 bases between. In DNA form, the CDR3 reads TGTGCCAGCAGTGAAATGGGGGACTATGGCTACACCTTC. Translating it yields CASSEMGDYGYTF.

The V and J genes are TRBV15 and TRBJ2-5; D is uncertain. The CDR3 loop spans 16 amino acids. The V gene's germline CDR1 is LNHNV and CDR2 YYDKDF (reference sequence). The V and J ends lost 0 bases and 0 bases respectively, with 11 bases between them. This chain's CDR3 is CATSRDKPPYQETQYF. CDR3 bases: TGTGCCACCAGCAGAGATAAACCGCCGTACCAAGAGACCCAGTACTTC.

The chain couples TRBV11-3 to TRBJ2-6; D is perhaps TRBD2 (6 bases). The CDR3 runs 15 residues. Germline CDR1 and CDR2: SGHNT and YENEEA. V lost 3 bases, J lost 1 base, and 7 bases lay in between. This CDR3 reads CASSFGGSGANVLTF. The CDR3, as DNA: TGTGCCAGCAGCTTTGGAGGGTCTGGGGCCAACGTCCTGACTTTC.

This clone was observed once. This sequence joins TRBV19 and TRBJ1-2; 8 nucleotides line up with TRBD1. This CDR3 region has 14 residues. Germline trimming cut 3 bases from V and 5 bases from J; bases unmatched to any gene: 5. Germline CDR1 LNHDA, CDR2 SQIVND (reference sequence). The DNA for the CDR3 is TGTGCCAGTAGTATCAAGACAGGGGAGTATGGCTACACCTTC. It yields the protein CASSIKTGEYGYTF.

The table lists this clone with a few counts. As DNA, the CDR3 is TGTGCCAGCAGCTCCGGACAGGGGTCCGGCATGAACACTGAAGCTTTCTTT. Its protein product is CASSSGQGSGMNTEAFF. The chain recombines TRBV11-3 with TRBJ1-1; TRBD1 matches at 9 bases. From germline, CDR1 is SGHNT and CDR2 YENEEA. With V trimmed by 4 bases and J by 0 bases, 9 bases remained unmatched. The CDR3 loop spans 17 amino acids.